These 14 T cell receptor beta chains share one sample of origin, sequenced in a study of radiotherapy plus CTLA-4 blockade in lung cancer. Method: immunoSEQ multiplex PCR; TCRdb's copy keeps in-frame clones and lacks some. The sample contains over 80,000 clones, around four fifths of which appear only once. This material consisted of peripheral blood, taken from a patient treated with radiotherapy plus ipilimumab. These receptors originate from a human donor with non-small cell lung cancer who had stable disease on radiotherapy plus ipilimumab.

The chain is built from TRBV7-8 and TRBJ2-5, with 9 bases identical to TRBD1. V lost 5 bases and J lost 5; bases outside the gene matches: 9. The V gene's germline CDR1 is SGHVS and CDR2 FQNEAQ. The CDR3 has 15 amino acids. Written as DNA, the CDR3 is TGTGCCAGCAGCCCCTGGACAGGGGTAGGGGAGACCCAGTACTTC. Its protein is CASSPWTGVGETQYF.

This sequence joins TRBV7-9 and TRBJ2-7; possibly TRBD1 for D (6 bases). This CDR3 region has 13 residues. Trimming removed 5 bases from V and 4 bases from J, with 12 bases in between. In germline, CDR1 is SEHNR, CDR2 FQNEAQ (reference sequence). The CDR3 reads CASSPGTKYEQYF. The CDR3 DNA reads as TGTGCCAGCAGCCCCGGGACAAAGTACGAGCAGTACTTC. Combining the CDR3 with reference TRBV7-9 and TRBJ2-7 gives the whole variable domain DTGVSQNPRHKITKRGQNVTFRCDPISEHNRLYWYRQTLGQGPEFLTYFQNEAQLEKSRLLSDRFSAERPKGSFSTLEIQRTEQGDSAMYLCASSPGTKYEQYFGPGTRLTVT.

CDR3 in amino acids: CASSFGVGNQPQHF. The CDR3 nucleotides are TGTGCCAGCAGCTTTGGGGTTGGCAATCAGCCCCAGCATTTT. This chain joins TRBV11-2 and TRBJ1-5; D remains unclear. The germline V and J ends were trimmed by 3 bases and 2 bases, with 8 bases remaining between them. The CDR3 runs to 14 residues. CDR1 is SGHAT and CDR2 is FQNNGV in the germline V gene.

The rearrangement joins TRBV7-6 to TRBJ2-7; D might be TRBD1 (5 bases). Trimming took off 2 bases at V and 5 bases at J, with 10 bases between the two ends. The CDR3 sequence is 13 residues long. Looked up from germline, CDR1 is SGHVS and CDR2 is FNYEAQ. The CDR3 DNA is TGTGCCAGCAGCTTAAGGGGCCCCCACGAGCAGTACTTC. Amino acids: CASSLRGPHEQYF.

This clone appeared once. This chain links TRBV4-2 with TRBJ2-7; possibly TRBD1 or TRBD2 for D (6 bases each). CDR3 length: 16 residues. Germline CDR1 LGHNA, CDR2 YNFKEQ. V was pared by 4 bases and J by 4 bases, with 20 bases between. The CDR3 bases are TGTGCCAGCAGCCCTGAATTAGTGGGGGGCCAGTACGAGCAGTACTTC. Protein: CASSPELVGGQYEQYF.

CDR3 nucleotides: TGCGCCAGCAGTCGACAGGGCTCCTACAATGAGCAGTTCTTC. This gives the protein CASSRQGSYNEQFF. The rearrangement links TRBV10-1 to TRBJ2-1; TRBD1 matches at 7 bases. From germline, CDR1 is WNHNN and CDR2 SYGVQD (reference sequence). The junction had 1 base not matched to a gene; V was cut back by 5 bases and J by 0 bases. This CDR3 has 14 residues.

This chain joins TRBV1 and TRBJ2-7; whether TRBD2, the table's D call, matches the DNA was not checked. TRBV1 is a pseudogene segment. The CDR3 is made up of 18 amino acids. The CDR3 sequence is CTSSQERTSGDHSYEQYF. As DNA, the CDR3 is TGCACCAGCAGCCAAGAAAGGACTAGCGGAGACCACTCCTACGAGCAGTACTTC.

The chain recombines TRBV27 with TRBJ1-2, with D unclear. This CDR3 contains 11 residues. The V and J ends lost 6 bases and 0 bases respectively, with 2 bases between them. CDR1 is MNHEY and CDR2 is SMNVEV in the germline V gene (reference sequence). CDR3 nucleotides: TGTGCCAGCAGGACTAACTATGGCTACACCTTC. It encodes CASRTNYGYTF.

V is TRBV6-1 and J is TRBJ2-1; possible D gene TRBD2, 7 bases. This CDR3 contains 16 residues. Trimming took 2 bases from V and 9 from J, leaving 20 bases between them. Germline-derived CDR1 and CDR2 are MNHNS and SASEGT. Written as DNA, the CDR3 is TGTGCCAGCAGTGAAAGGAGCGCTAGCGGCAGGGGTGAGCAGTTCTTC. This sequence encodes CASSERSASGRGEQFF.

This clone came up a few times. The rearrangement uses TRBV28 and TRBJ1-3; D remains unclear. CDR3 length: 15 residues. Germline CDR1 MDHEN, CDR2 SYDVKM. Trimming stripped 2 bases from V and 1 base from J, with 9 bases between. This CDR3 reads CASSLAKGSGNTIYF. The CDR3 DNA follows: TGTGCCAGCAGTTTAGCGAAGGGTTCTGGAAACACCATATATTTT.

The V and J genes are TRBV28 and TRBJ2-7, with D unresolved. CDR1 MDHEN and CDR2 SYDVKM come from the germline V gene. Trimming pared 6 bases from V and 13 bases from J, leaving 16 bases between. The CDR3 sequence is 11 residues long. In nucleotides, the CDR3 is TGTGCCAGCAGCGTCCAGCAATTCCTTTACTTC. It translates to CASSVQQFLYF.

The chain combines TRBV30 with TRBJ2-5; D ambiguous. This CDR3 contains 12 residues. From germline, CDR1 is GTSNPN and CDR2 SVGIG (reference sequence). The V gene lost 3 bases and the J gene lost 4 bases, with 9 bases spanning the gap. The CDR3 loop is CAWSPTGETQYF. The CDR3 nucleotides are TGTGCCTGGAGCCCTACGGGAGAGACCCAGTACTTC.

The chain uses TRBV14 and TRBJ2-7, with 8 bases lining up with TRBD2. The CDR3 runs 14 residues. Looked up from germline, CDR1 is SGHDN and CDR2 is FVKESK. Unmatched junction bases numbered 11, after V lost 4 bases and J lost 9 bases. CDR3 protein: CASSLAGHPLAQYF. CDR3 sequence (DNA): TGTGCCAGCAGCCTAGCGGGACATCCTCTCGCGCAGTACTTC.

The V call is TRBV5-1, the J call TRBJ2-3; the D call may be TRBD1 or TRBD2 (6 bases each). CDR1 SGHRS and CDR2 YFSETQ come from the germline V gene. The CDR3 length is 15 residues. The germline V and J ends were trimmed by 6 bases and 2 bases, with 16 bases remaining between them. CDR3 region: CASNSFSGATDTQYF. The CDR3 coding sequence is TGCGCCAGCAACTCCTTTTCGGGGGCCACAGATACGCAGTATTTT.